The rows below give T cell receptor beta chains drawn from one sample of a study of response to subunit inactivated influenza vaccine. TCRdb used MiXCR to reprocess the RT-PCR reads, holding one entry per CDR3 protein. The table records 430,000 or so distinct CDR3 sequences, roughly 9.8% of them present only once. Here the sequenced sample was PBMCs from blood, taken 40 to 50 days after vaccination. Receptor source: a man in his fifties who received an inactivated influenza vaccine. The CDR3 runs from the conserved cysteine through the conserved F or W. The D gene is left open where the match is weak. Size values are once, few and many counts, or a class for expanded clones, and some rows have none.

J gene	V gene	clone size	D gene	CDR3 DNA	CDR3 protein
TRBJ1-2	TRBV20-1	.	TRBD1	TGCAGTGCTAGAGCCTCCGGGACAGGGGGTAACTATGGCTACACCTTC	CSARASGTGGNYGYTF
TRBJ2-1	TRBV3-1	few	.	TGTGCCAGCAGCCCAGGGGTGGAGAAACGGGTCTTC	CASSPGVEKRVF
TRBJ2-1	TRBV4-2	many	TRBD2	TGTGCCAGCAGCCAAGGTCAGGGGCTAGCGGGAAACAATGAGCAGTTCTTC	CASSQGQGLAGNNEQFF
TRBJ2-3	TRBV5-1	many	.	TGCGCCAGCAGCATGGGTAGCTCAGATACGCAGTATTTT	CASSMGSSDTQYF
TRBJ1-2	TRBV4-2	.	.	TGTGCCAGCAGCCAAGGGGGGAGCGGCTACACCTTC	CASSQGGSGYTF
TRBJ2-1	TRBV20-1	few	TRBD2	TGCAGTGCTAGAGGACAGGGGTTGAGGACTAGCGGGAGGTCTAGCTCCTACAATGAGCAGTTCTTC	CSARGQGLRTSGRSSSYNEQFF
TRBJ1-5	TRBV4-3	few	TRBD1	TGCGCCAGCAGCCAAGACAGGGGGCTCTATCAGCCCCAGCATTTT	CASSQDRGLYQPQHF
TRBJ2-7	TRBV29-1	.	.	TGCAGCGTATTAGACAGTCAGGCCTACGAGCAGTACTTC	CSVLDSQAYEQYF
TRBJ2-7	TRBV10-3	few	TRBD1	TGTGCCATCAGTGAGTGGGGACAGGACAAATCCTACGAGCAGTACTTC	CAISEWGQDKSYEQYF
TRBJ2-1	TRBV10-3	few	.	TGTGCCATCAGTGAGGCGGTCAGGGTTGGCAATGAGCAGTTCTTC	CAISEAVRVGNEQFF
TRBJ2-5	TRBV7-2	.	.	TGTGCCAGCAGCCTTACGCGGACGCAAGAGACCCAGTACTTC	CASSLTRTQETQYF
TRBJ2-7	TRBV4-1	.	.	TGCGCCAGCAGCCAGAACCCTGACGTTTCCTACGAGCAGTACTTC	CASSQNPDVSYEQYF
TRBJ1-1	TRBV25-1	.	.	TGTGCCAGCAGTGTTGGGTTCGCTGAAGCTTTCTTT	CASSVGFAEAFF
TRBJ2-2	TRBV5-1	few	TRBD1	TGCGCCAGCAGCGCGACAGGGGTCTACACCGGGGAGCTGTTTTTT	CASSATGVYTGELFF
TRBJ1-4	TRBV15	few	.	TGTGCCACCAGCAGAGAAACAGGGAGAACTAATGAAAAACTGTTTTTT	CATSRETGRTNEKLFF
TRBJ2-2	TRBV5-6	many	.	TGTGCCAGCAGCTTGGGACAGCGAACCAACACCGGGGAGCTGTTTTTT	CASSLGQRTNTGELFF
TRBJ1-2	TRBV12-3/TRBV12-4	few	.	TGTGCCAGCAGTTTAAATCCCGGGCCCTATGGCTACACCTTC	CASSLNPGPYGYTF
TRBJ1-4	TRBV20-1	.	.	TGCAGTGCTATATCGGGGACAATTGAAAAACTGTTTTTT	CSAISGTIEKLFF
TRBJ2-3	TRBV7-2	.	TRBD2	TGTGCCAGCAGCTTAGGCGGGGGGCGATATGGGGGTAGAACGCAGTATTTT	CASSLGGGRYGGRTQYF
TRBJ2-2	TRBV5-1	few	.	TGCGCCAGCAGCTATCATCAGGGGTTCACCGGGGAGCTGTTTTTT	CASSYHQGFTGELFF
TRBJ2-7	TRBV5-6	few	.	TGTGCCAGCAGCTCAGGATTCGGTGTCTCCTACGAGCAGTACTTC	CASSSGFGVSYEQYF
TRBJ2-5	TRBV5-1	.	TRBD1	TGCGCCAGCAGCAAATCGGACAGGGGCGAGACCCAGTACTTC	CASSKSDRGETQYF
TRBJ1-4	TRBV11-2	few	.	TGTGCCAGCAGCACCTCCAGGGGTACTAATGAAAAACTGTTTTTT	CASSTSRGTNEKLFF
TRBJ1-1	TRBV5-1	.	.	TGCGCCAGCAGCTTGTCGGCGGGCTGGAACACTGAAGCTTTCTTT	CASSLSAGWNTEAFF
TRBJ2-3	TRBV12-3/TRBV12-4	once	.	TGTGCCAGCAGTTTGGTCAGAGGGGCTTCAGATACGCAGTATTTT	CASSLVRGASDTQYF
TRBJ2-7	TRBV7-2	many	.	TGTGCCAGCAGCTTAAAATTTGAGGTTATAGACGAGCAGTACTTC	CASSLKFEVIDEQYF
TRBJ1-2	TRBV2	.	TRBD1	TGTGCCAGCAGTCAACAGGGGCCAGCTAACTATGGCTACACCTTC	CASSQQGPANYGYTF
TRBJ2-5	TRBV9	.	.	TGTGCCAGCAGCGTTAGGACGTCCAACCAAGAGACCCAGTACTTC	CASSVRTSNQETQYF
TRBJ2-5	TRBV29-1	.	TRBD2	TGCAGCGTGGGGTCGTGGGAGGGGCCCGGGACCCAGTACTTC	CSVGSWEGPGTQYF
TRBJ1-4	TRBV7-8	few	.	TGTGCCAGCACCTCCCTGGACCCCGGACAGCCCAATGAAAAACTGTTTTTT	CASTSLDPGQPNEKLFF
TRBJ2-1	TRBV4-3	many	.	TGCGCCAGCAGCCCGACGCGAACCTACAATGAGCAGTTCTTC	CASSPTRTYNEQFF
TRBJ2-2	TRBV12-3/TRBV12-4	many	.	TGTGCCAGCCGGTTGGGGCAGGCGGGCACCGGGGAGCTGTTTTTT	CASRLGQAGTGELFF
TRBJ1-1	TRBV3-1	.	.	TGTGCCAGCAGCCAAGCGTCTCGACGCACTGAAGCTTTCTTT	CASSQASRRTEAFF
TRBJ2-2	TRBV9	.	.	TGTGCCAGCAGCGTAGACGAGGGTTGGACCGGGGAGCTGTTTTTT	CASSVDEGWTGELFF
TRBJ1-2	TRBV6-1	.	.	TGTGCCAGCAGTGAAGCGAGCAGTAACTATGGCTACACCTTC	CASSEASSNYGYTF
TRBJ2-7	TRBV28	few	.	TGTGCCAGCAGATTGACAGGAGGCTCCTACGAGCAGTACTTC	CASRLTGGSYEQYF
TRBJ1-2	TRBV12-3/TRBV12-4	many	TRBD1	TGTGCCAGCAGGAGGGACAGGGCAAGCTACACCTTC	CASRRDRASYTF
TRBJ2-5	TRBV3-1	few	.	TGTGCCAGCAGCCTCCGGAACAGTGGCGGCGAGACCCAGTACTTC	CASSLRNSGGETQYF
TRBJ1-4	TRBV7-9	few	TRBD1	TGTGCCAGCAGCTTAGGACAGGGGGATGAAAAACTGTTTTTT	CASSLGQGDEKLFF
TRBJ2-7	TRBV6-5	many	.	TGTGCCAGCAGTTATCTTGGCGAGCAGTACTTC	CASSYLGEQYF
TRBJ2-3	TRBV6-5	many	.	TGTGCCAGCAGTTCAGCCCAGACGCCCAGGGGAGATACGCAGTATTTT	CASSSAQTPRGDTQYF
TRBJ2-1	TRBV9	many	.	TGTGCCAGCAGCGAGCTAGAAAGCAATGAGCAGTTCTTC	CASSELESNEQFF
TRBJ2-7	TRBV5-6	few	.	TGTGCCAGCAGCGGCCCCGGGGTACCCTCCTACGAGCAGTACTTC	CASSGPGVPSYEQYF
TRBJ2-3	TRBV6-2/TRBV6-3	.	.	TGTGCCAGCAAAGTAGGTGGTAGCACAGATACGCAGTATTTT	CASKVGGSTDTQYF
TRBJ1-6	TRBV10-3	many	.	TGTGCCATCAGTGAGCCCAGTTTCGGGGCCTCGCGGAATTCACCCCTCCACTTT	CAISEPSFGASRNSPLHF
TRBJ1-5	TRBV7-8	.	TRBD1	TGTGCCAGCAGCTTGGACAGGGGGCAGAGTCAGCCCCAGCATTTT	CASSLDRGQSQPQHF
TRBJ2-4	TRBV6-2/TRBV6-3	.	.	TGTGCCAGCAGTTCCAGCGGGGCCAAAAACATTCAGTACTTC	CASSSSGAKNIQYF